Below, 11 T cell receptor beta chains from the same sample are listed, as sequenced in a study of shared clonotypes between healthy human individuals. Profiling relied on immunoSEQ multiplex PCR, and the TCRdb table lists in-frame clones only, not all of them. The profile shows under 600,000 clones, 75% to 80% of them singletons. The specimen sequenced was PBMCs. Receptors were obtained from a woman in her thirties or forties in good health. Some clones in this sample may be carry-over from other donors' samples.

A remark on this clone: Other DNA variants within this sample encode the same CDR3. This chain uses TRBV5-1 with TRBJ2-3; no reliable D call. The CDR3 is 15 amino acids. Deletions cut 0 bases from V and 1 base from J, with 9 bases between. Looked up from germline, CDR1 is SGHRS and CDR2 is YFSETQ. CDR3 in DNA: TGCGCCAGCAGCTTGGGGGTTCGGGGCACAGATACGCAGTATTTT. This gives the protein CASSLGVRGTDTQYF.

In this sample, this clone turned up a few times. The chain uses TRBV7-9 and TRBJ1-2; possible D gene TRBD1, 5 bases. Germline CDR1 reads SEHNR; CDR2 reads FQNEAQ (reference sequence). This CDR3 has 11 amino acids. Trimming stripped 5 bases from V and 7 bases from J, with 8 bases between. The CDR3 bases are TGTGCCAGCAGCGGGACGTTTGGCTACACCTTC. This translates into CASSGTFGYTF.

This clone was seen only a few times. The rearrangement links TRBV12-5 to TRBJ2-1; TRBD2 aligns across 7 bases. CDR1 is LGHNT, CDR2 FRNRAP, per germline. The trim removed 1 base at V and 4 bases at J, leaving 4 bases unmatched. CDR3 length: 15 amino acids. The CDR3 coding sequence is TGTGCTAGTGGTTTGGAGGTAGCGGGTTACAATGAGCAGTTCTTC. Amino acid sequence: CASGLEVAGYNEQFF.

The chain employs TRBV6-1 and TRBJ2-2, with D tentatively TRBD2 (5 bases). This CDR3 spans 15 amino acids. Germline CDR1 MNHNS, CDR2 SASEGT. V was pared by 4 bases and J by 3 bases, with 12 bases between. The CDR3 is CASSGRGEHTGELFF. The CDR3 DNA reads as TGTGCCAGCAGTGGCCGGGGAGAACACACCGGGGAGCTGTTTTTT.

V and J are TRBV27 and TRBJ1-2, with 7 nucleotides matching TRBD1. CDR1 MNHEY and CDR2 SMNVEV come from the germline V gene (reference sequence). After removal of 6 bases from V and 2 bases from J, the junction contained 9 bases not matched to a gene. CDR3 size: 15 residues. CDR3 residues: CASSKKTGRNYGYTF. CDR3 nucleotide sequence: TGTGCCAGCAGCAAAAAGACAGGGAGAAACTATGGCTACACCTTC.

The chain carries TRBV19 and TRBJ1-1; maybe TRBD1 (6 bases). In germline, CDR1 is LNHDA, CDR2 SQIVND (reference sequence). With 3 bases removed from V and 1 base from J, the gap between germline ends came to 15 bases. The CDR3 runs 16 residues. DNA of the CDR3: TGTGCCAGTAGTATTGGGGGGCCCCTAAGGAACACTGAAGCTTTCTTT. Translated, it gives CASSIGGPLRNTEAFF.

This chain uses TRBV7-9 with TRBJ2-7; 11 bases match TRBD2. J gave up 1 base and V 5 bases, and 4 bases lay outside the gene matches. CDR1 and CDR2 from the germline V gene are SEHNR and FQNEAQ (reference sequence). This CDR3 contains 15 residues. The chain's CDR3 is CASSDSGRVSYEQYF. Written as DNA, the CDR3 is TGTGCCAGCAGCGATAGCGGGAGGGTGTCCTACGAGCAGTACTTC.

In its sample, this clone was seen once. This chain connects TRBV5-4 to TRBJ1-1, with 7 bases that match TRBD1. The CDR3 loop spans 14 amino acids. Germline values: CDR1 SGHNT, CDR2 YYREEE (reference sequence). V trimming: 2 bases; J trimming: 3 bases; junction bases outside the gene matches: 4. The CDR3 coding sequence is TGTGCCAGCAGCTTAGAGGGGGCGCACACTGAAGCTTTCTTT. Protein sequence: CASSLEGAHTEAFF.

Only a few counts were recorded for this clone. CDR3 in amino acids: CASSLVPSGNSYNEQFF. CDR3 nucleotide sequence: TGCGCCAGCAGCTTGGTTCCTAGCGGGAACTCCTACAATGAGCAGTTCTTC. The chain recombines TRBV5-1 with TRBJ2-1; 9 bases are shared with TRBD2. The CDR3 extends over 17 amino acids. The junction had 4 bases not matched to a gene; V was cut back by 0 bases and J by 0 bases. Per the germline V gene, CDR1 is SGHRS and CDR2 is YFSETQ.

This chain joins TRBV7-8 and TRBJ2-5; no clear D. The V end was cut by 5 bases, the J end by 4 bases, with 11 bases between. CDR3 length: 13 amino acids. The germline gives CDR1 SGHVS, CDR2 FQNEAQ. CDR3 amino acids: CASSLDRSETQYF. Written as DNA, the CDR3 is TGTGCCAGCAGCCTCGACCGGTCAGAGACCCAGTACTTC.

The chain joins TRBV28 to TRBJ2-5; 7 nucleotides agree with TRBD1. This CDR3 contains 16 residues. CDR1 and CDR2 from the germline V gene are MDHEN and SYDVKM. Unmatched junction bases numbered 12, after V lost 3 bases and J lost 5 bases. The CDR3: CASSFLQGRGGETQYF. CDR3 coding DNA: TGTGCCAGCAGTTTCTTACAGGGGAGAGGTGGGGAGACCCAGTACTTC.